The 17 T cell receptor beta chains given below trace back to one sample, sequenced in a study of CD4 T cells in relation to SARS-CoV-2 and coronaviruses. CD4+ T cells from unexposed donors were obtained before the COVID-19 pandemic (2011-2018). The cells were cultured for about ten days before CD4+ T cells were isolated. The assay was immunoSEQ multiplex PCR, and TCRdb's table has in-frame clones only and misses some. The sample has some 11,000 clones; roughly 88% are singletons. Their antigens are not known. Sequencing used CD4+ T cells from PBMCs, cultured in vitro. Every receptor here comes from a human donor in good health.

The chain carries TRBV7-2 and TRBJ2-5; TRBD2 might be the D (6 bases). V was shortened by 4 bases and J by 7 bases, with 16 bases between the two germline ends. This CDR3 is 14 amino acids long. Germline V lookup: CDR1 SGHTA, CDR2 FQGNSA. CDR3 sequence: CASSSGLSKGTQYF. The CDR3 DNA sequence: TGTGCCAGCAGCTCCGGACTATCGAAAGGGACCCAGTACTTC.

This clone was observed a single time. The chain uses TRBV19 and TRBJ2-3; a possible D gene is TRBD1 (5 bases). The CDR3 has 13 amino acids. Germline V gives CDR1 LNHDA, CDR2 SQIVND (reference sequence). Between the trimmed V and J ends, which lost 7 bases and 2 bases, there was a span of 10 bases. In DNA form, the CDR3 reads TGTGCCAGTAATAAGGGGTTCACAGATACGCAGTATTTT. Protein sequence: CASNKGFTDTQYF.

V is TRBV10-1 and J is TRBJ1-1; D gene uncertain. The V gene lost 5 bases and the J gene lost 4 bases, with 17 bases spanning the gap. The length of the CDR3 is 15 residues. Germline V gives CDR1 WNHNN, CDR2 SYGVQD (reference sequence). CDR3 residues: CASSFRKEGTTEAFF. The DNA for the CDR3 is TGCGCCAGCAGTTTCCGGAAAGAAGGAACCACTGAAGCTTTCTTT.

The chain has TRBV29-1 and TRBJ2-7, with D perhaps TRBD1 or TRBD2 (5 bases each). The CDR3 covers 13 residues. Germline V gives CDR1 SQVTM, CDR2 ANQGSEA. Trimming cost V 4 bases and J 0 bases, with 10 bases left between them. CDR3 coding DNA: TGCAGCGTTGCCGGGACCCGCTCCTACGAGCAGTACTTC. Amino acid sequence: CSVAGTRSYEQYF.

This chain links TRBV4-1 with TRBJ2-1, with a tentative D call TRBD2 (5 bases). The CDR3 spans 14 residues. Germline-derived CDR1 and CDR2 are MGHRA and YSYEKL. Trimming left V 2 bases short and J 6 bases short, with 11 bases between. CDR3: CASSQPLARNEQFF. CDR3 in DNA: TGCGCCAGCAGCCAACCCTTAGCGCGCAATGAGCAGTTCTTC.

V gene TRBV18 combines with J gene TRBJ1-5; D unresolved. V lost 1 base to trimming and J lost 4 bases, with 8 bases between them. The CDR3 extends over 14 amino acids. The V gene's germline CDR1 is KGHSH and CDR2 LQKENI. CDR3 loop: CASSPQGGNQPQHF. The CDR3 region has the DNA TGTGCCAGCTCACCACAGGGAGGAAATCAGCCCCAGCATTTT.

The chain employs TRBV11-2 and TRBJ2-7; tentatively, D is TRBD2 (5 bases). This CDR3 has 15 residues. The V and J ends lost 5 bases and 1 base respectively, with 15 bases between them. Germline V gene lookup returns CDR1 SGHAT and CDR2 FQNNGV. In DNA, the CDR3 is TGTGCCAGCAGCCGTACGGGGTGGAATTCCTACGAGCAGTACTTC. This gives the protein CASSRTGWNSYEQYF.

This rearrangement joins TRBV7-9 to TRBJ2-7; 7 bases match TRBD2. Losses at the gene ends were 4 bases for V and 0 bases for J; bases not matched to a gene: 6. CDR1 SEHNR and CDR2 FQNEAQ come from the germline V gene (reference sequence). The CDR3 covers 15 residues. The CDR3 reads CASSSGGTSSYEQYF. The CDR3 DNA is TGTGCCAGCAGCTCCGGGGGGACTTCCTCCTACGAGCAGTACTTC.

The V and J genes are TRBV6-4 and TRBJ2-1; D is unclear. This CDR3 has 9 amino acids. The V and J ends lost 11 bases and 7 bases respectively, with 6 bases between them. CDR1 and CDR2 from the germline V gene are MRHNA and SNTAGT. The CDR3 DNA reads TGTGCCTGCTTAAATGAGCAGTTCTTC. This gives the protein CACLNEQFF.

In its sample, this clone is hyperexpanded. The rearrangement uses TRBV7-8 and TRBJ1-1, with D possibly being TRBD1 (5 bases). From germline, CDR1 is SGHVS and CDR2 FQNEAQ. The CDR3 consists of 14 residues. Trimming pared 6 bases from V and 4 bases from J, leaving 15 bases between. DNA for the CDR3: TGTGCCAGCAGTCACCGGGAAGGGACCACTGAAGCTTTCTTT. This translates into CASSHREGTTEAFF. The full variable domain, its missing parts supplied by reference TRBV7-8 and TRBJ1-1, is GAGVSQSPRYKVAKRGQDVALRCDPISGHVSLFWYQQALGQGPEFLTYFQNEAQLDKSGLPSDRFFAERPEGSVSTLKIQRTQQEDSAVYLCASSHREGTTEAFFGQGTRLTVV.

The V call is TRBV4-3, the J call TRBJ2-3, with 8 nucleotides matching TRBD2. After removal of 0 bases from V and 5 bases from J, the junction contained 7 bases not matched to a gene. CDR3 length: 16 residues. Germline V lookup: CDR1 LGHNA, CDR2 YSLEER. CDR3 DNA: TGCGCCAGCAGCCAAGAGGGACGGGGGGGCATAGATACGCAGTATTTT. Protein: CASSQEGRGGIDTQYF.

This sequence joins TRBV7-2 and TRBJ1-2; D may be TRBD1 (5 bases). Germline values: CDR1 SGHTA, CDR2 FQGNSA. The CDR3 loop spans 14 amino acids. The ends were cut back, 5 bases at V and 7 bases at J, with 17 bases in the middle. Written as DNA, the CDR3 is TGTGCCAGCAGCGTGGGGGACCTCCGGGGTGGCTACACCTTC. This encodes CASSVGDLRGGYTF.

This rearrangement joins TRBV11-2 to TRBJ2-1, with 10 positions matching TRBD1. The germline V gene encodes CDR1 SGHAT and CDR2 FQNNGV. The CDR3 length is 14 residues. Trimming at V came to 7 bases and at J to 9 bases, leaving 9 bases not matched to a gene. Here the CDR3 reads CASTPGQGNGEQFF. DNA for the CDR3: TGTGCCAGCACACCGGGACAGGGGAACGGTGAGCAGTTCTTC.

The V call is TRBV6-2 or TRBV6-3, the J call TRBJ1-2; D may be TRBD1 (6 bases). V lost 6 bases, J lost 2 bases, and 13 bases lay in between. The CDR3 has 14 residues. The germline CDR1 and CDR2 sequences are MNHEY and SVGEGT. The DNA of the CDR3 is TGTGCCAGCAGCCGACAGGTCTCCAACTATGGCTACACCTTC. It translates to CASSRQVSNYGYTF.

The chain joins TRBV9 to TRBJ1-6; D is unclear. CDR3 size: 15 residues. V lost 8 bases and J lost 0, with 12 bases in between. Per the germline V gene, CDR1 is SGDLS and CDR2 is YYNGEE. DNA of the CDR3: TGTGCCAGTAGAACTGAGAGCTCCTATAATTCACCCCTCCACTTT. As protein: CASRTESSYNSPLHF.

This clone is a singleton in its sample. The chain has TRBV5-1 and TRBJ2-7; tentatively, D is TRBD1 (5 bases). Per the germline V gene, CDR1 is SGHRS and CDR2 is YFSETQ. V was cut by 2 bases and J by 6 bases, with 15 bases left in between. The CDR3 loop spans 14 amino acids. In DNA form, the CDR3 reads TGCGCCAGCAGCTTAACTCAGGGTTGGGGCGAGCAGTACTTC. Translated: CASSLTQGWGEQYF.

The chain is built from TRBV7-8 and TRBJ2-5, with 14 bases aligning to TRBD2. Germline loops: CDR1 SGHVS, CDR2 FQNEAQ. Trimming at V came to 1 base and at J to 4 bases, leaving 14 bases not matched to a gene. The CDR3 loop spans 20 amino acids. The CDR3 sequence: CASSLVVGTSGSIVRETQYF. CDR3 sequence (DNA): TGTGCCAGCAGCTTAGTTGTTGGGACTAGCGGGAGCATCGTAAGAGAGACCCAGTACTTC.